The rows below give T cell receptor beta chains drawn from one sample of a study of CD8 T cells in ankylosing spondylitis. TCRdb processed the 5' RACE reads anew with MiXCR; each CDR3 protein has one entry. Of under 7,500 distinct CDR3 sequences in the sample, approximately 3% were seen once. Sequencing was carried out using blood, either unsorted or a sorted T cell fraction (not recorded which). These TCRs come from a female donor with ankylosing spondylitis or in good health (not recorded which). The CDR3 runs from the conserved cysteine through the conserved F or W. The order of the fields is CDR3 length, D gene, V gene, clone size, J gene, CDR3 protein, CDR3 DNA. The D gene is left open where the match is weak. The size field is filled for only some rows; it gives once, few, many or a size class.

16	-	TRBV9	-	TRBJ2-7	CASSPRSEGVAYEQYF	TGTGCCAGCAGCCCAAGGTCGGAGGGAGTTGCCTACGAGCAGTACTTC
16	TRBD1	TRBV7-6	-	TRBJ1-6	CASSLAGQGINSPLHF	TGTGCCAGCAGCTTAGCGGGACAGGGTATCAATTCACCCCTCCACTTT
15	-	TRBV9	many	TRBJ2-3	CASSVEGGYTDTQYF	TGTGCCAGCAGCGTTGAGGGCGGATACACAGATACGCAGTATTTT
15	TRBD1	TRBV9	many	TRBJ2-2	CASRTTGAGTGELFF	TGTGCCAGCAGGACGACAGGGGCGGGGACCGGGGAGCTGTTTTTT
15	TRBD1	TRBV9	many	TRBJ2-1	CASSPRDREANEQFF	TGTGCCAGCAGCCCCCGGGACAGGGAGGCGAATGAGCAGTTCTTC
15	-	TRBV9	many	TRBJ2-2	CASSVSSGAPGELFF	TGTGCCAGCAGCGTATCCTCCGGGGCGCCCGGGGAGCTGTTTTTT
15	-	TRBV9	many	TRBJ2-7	CASSVGAGATYEQYF	TGTGCCAGCAGCGTAGGGGCAGGGGCTACCTACGAGCAGTACTTC
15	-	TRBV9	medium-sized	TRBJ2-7	CASSVGSDVNYEQYF	TGTGCCAGCAGCGTAGGTTCTGACGTTAACTACGAGCAGTACTTC
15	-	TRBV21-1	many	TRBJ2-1	CASSKSRQFYNEQFF	TGTGCCAGCAGCAAATCCCGACAGTTTTACAATGAGCAGTTCTTC
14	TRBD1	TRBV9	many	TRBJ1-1	CASSVDPGQGQAFF	TGTGCCAGCAGCGTAGATCCGGGACAGGGACAAGCTTTCTTT
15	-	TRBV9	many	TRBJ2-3	CASSVGLGYTDTQYF	TGTGCCAGCAGCGTAGGACTAGGATACACAGATACGCAGTATTTT
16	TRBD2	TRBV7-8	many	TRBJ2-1	CASSPRAGGPNNEQFF	TGTGCCAGCAGCCCTAGAGCGGGAGGGCCAAACAATGAGCAGTTCTTC
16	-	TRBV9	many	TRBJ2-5	CASSVWGGTEQETQYF	TGTGCCAGCAGCGTATGGGGTGGCACGGAACAAGAGACCCAGTACTTC
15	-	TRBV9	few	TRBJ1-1	CASSPDGRGGTEAFF	TGTGCCAGCAGCCCGGACGGTCGGGGTGGCACTGAAGCTTTCTTT
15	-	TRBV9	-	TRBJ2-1	CAGPQARSSYNEQFF	TGTGCCGGCCCCCAAGCTAGAAGCTCCTACAATGAGCAGTTCTTC
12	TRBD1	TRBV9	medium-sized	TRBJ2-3	CASSGQGYTQYF	TGTGCCAGCAGCGGACAGGGTTATACGCAGTATTTT
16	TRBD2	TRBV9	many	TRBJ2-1	CASSAGTSGSIMHQFF	TGTGCCAGCAGCGCCGGGACTAGCGGGAGTATTATGCATCAGTTCTTC
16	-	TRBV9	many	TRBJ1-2	CASSLHREAQNYGYTF	TGTGCCAGCAGCCTCCACAGGGAAGCTCAAAACTATGGCTACACCTTC
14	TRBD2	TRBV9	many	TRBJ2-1	CASSGTSGGNEQFF	TGTGCCAGCAGCGGGACTAGCGGGGGGAATGAGCAGTTCTTC
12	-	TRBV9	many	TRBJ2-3	CASSAYTDTQYF	TGTGCCAGCAGCGCGTACACAGATACGCAGTATTTT
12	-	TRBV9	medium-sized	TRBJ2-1	CASSPQENEQFF	TGTGCCAGCAGCCCACAGGAGAATGAGCAGTTCTTC
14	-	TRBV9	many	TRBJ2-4	CASSVRGLGNIQYF	TGTGCCAGCAGCGTACGGGGGCTTGGAAACATTCAGTACTTC
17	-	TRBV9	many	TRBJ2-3	CASSGVYGELGTDTQYF	TGTGCCAGCAGCGGGGTCTATGGGGAACTTGGCACAGATACGCAGTATTTT
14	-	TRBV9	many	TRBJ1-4	CASSVVGHPEKLFF	TGTGCCAGCAGCGTAGTCGGGCATCCTGAAAAACTGTTTTTT
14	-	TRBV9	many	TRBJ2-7	CASSSGNWVNEQYF	TGTGCCAGCAGCTCAGGGAATTGGGTGAACGAGCAGTACTTC
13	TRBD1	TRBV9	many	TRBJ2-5	CASSVGDSETQYF	TGTGCCAGCAGCGTAGGGGACAGTGAGACCCAGTACTTC
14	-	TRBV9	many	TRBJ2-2	CASSEGSEPGELFF	TGTGCCAGCAGTGAGGGTTCCGAGCCCGGGGAGCTGTTTTTT
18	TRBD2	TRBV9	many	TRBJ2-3	CASSSGLAGPLSTDTQYF	TGTGCCAGCAGCTCAGGACTAGCGGGCCCCTTAAGCACAGATACGCAGTATTTT
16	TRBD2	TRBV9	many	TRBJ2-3	CASTVTSGGLTDTQYF	TGTGCCAGCACCGTTACTAGCGGGGGCCTCACAGATACGCAGTATTTT
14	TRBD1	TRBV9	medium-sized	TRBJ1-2	CASSVEGAPYGYTF	TGTGCCAGCAGCGTAGAGGGGGCGCCCTATGGCTACACCTTC
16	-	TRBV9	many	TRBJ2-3	CASSPGQVMNTDTQYF	TGTGCCAGCAGCCCAGGGCAGGTGATGAACACAGATACGCAGTATTTT
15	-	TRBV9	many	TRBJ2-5	CASSPFLSMGETQYF	TGTGCCAGCAGCCCCTTCCTATCGATGGGAGAGACCCAGTACTTC
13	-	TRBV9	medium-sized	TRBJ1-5	CASSKGDHQPQHF	TGTGCCAGCAGCAAAGGGGACCATCAGCCCCAGCATTTT
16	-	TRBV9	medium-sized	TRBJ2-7	CASSVDGTGASYEQYF	TGTGCCAGCAGCGTAGATGGGACGGGAGCGTCCTACGAGCAGTACTTC
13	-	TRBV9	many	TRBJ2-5	CASSVGFQETQYF	TGTGCCAGCAGCGTAGGATTCCAAGAGACCCAGTACTTC
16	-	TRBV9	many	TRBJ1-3	CASSVEGGQPGNTIYF	TGTGCCAGCAGCGTAGAGGGGGGTCAACCTGGAAACACCATATATTTT
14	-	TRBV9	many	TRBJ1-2	CASSKSGGGTGYTF	TGTGCCAGCAGCAAAAGCGGCGGGGGCACTGGCTACACCTTC
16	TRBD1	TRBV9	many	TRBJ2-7	CASSPPGQGWASEQYF	TGTGCCAGCAGCCCTCCGGGACAGGGGTGGGCAAGCGAGCAGTACTTC
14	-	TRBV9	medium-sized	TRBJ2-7	CASSVADRTYEQYF	TGTGCCAGCAGCGTAGCCGACAGAACCTACGAGCAGTACTTC
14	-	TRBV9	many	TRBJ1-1	CASSGTHRDTEAFF	TGTGCCAGCAGCGGGACACACAGGGACACTGAAGCTTTCTTT
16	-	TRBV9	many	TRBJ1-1	CASSVDFGGGDTEAFF	TGTGCCAGCAGCGTAGATTTCGGTGGGGGAGACACTGAAGCTTTCTTT
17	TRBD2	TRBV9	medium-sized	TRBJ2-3	CASSATSGGPRTDTQYF	TGTGCCAGCAGCGCCACTAGCGGGGGGCCCCGCACAGATACGCAGTATTTT
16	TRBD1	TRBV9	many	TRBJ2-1	CASTPGAGQGTTEQFF	TGTGCCAGCACCCCGGGGGCGGGACAGGGGACCACTGAGCAGTTCTTC
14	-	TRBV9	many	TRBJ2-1	CASSPHGTDNEQFF	TGTGCCAGCAGCCCCCATGGTACTGACAATGAGCAGTTCTTC
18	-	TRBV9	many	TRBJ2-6	CASSAPKTEDSGANVLTF	TGTGCCAGCAGTGCTCCGAAGACTGAGGACTCTGGGGCCAACGTCCTGACTTTC
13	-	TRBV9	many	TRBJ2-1	CASSVDQDNEQFF	TGTGCCAGCAGCGTAGACCAGGACAATGAGCAGTTCTTC
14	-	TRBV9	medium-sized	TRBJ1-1	CASSVDVMNTEAFF	TGTGCCAGCAGCGTAGACGTGATGAACACTGAAGCTTTCTTT
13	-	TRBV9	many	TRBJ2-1	CASSVAGDYEQFF	TGTGCCAGCAGCGTAGCTGGCGATTATGAGCAGTTCTTC
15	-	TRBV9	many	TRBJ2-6	CASALSTSGANVLTF	TGTGCCAGCGCCCTCTCGACTTCGGGGGCCAACGTCCTGACTTTC